The clone carrying this T cell receptor (beta chain) was picked up a small number of times. No antigen is known for it. Germline CDR1 LGHDT, CDR2 YNNKEL (reference sequence). Unmatched junction bases numbered 8, after V lost 2 bases and J lost 5 bases. CDR3 length: 18 amino acids. The sample belongs to a study of T-cell memory formation after mild COVID-19. Study information: In these data, TCR clusters were largely donor specific.

TCRdb re-analysed the 5' RACE reads in MiXCR, keeping a single row per CDR3 protein. This sample has hundreds of thousands of distinct CDR3 sequences, with approximately 8.4% found just once. Study results and caveats: Mainly CM and EM harbored the contracting CD4+ clones; mainly EMRA harbored the CD8+ ones.

The sequenced material came from PBMCs or a T cell subset sorted from them (not recorded which). The rearrangement joins TRBV3-1 to TRBJ2-5, with 16 bases matching TRBD2. This receptor was identified in a man in his late teens or twenties who had mild COVID-19 (a few samples of this study predate the infection). Cell type and time point are not known. This CDR3 reads CASSQIPGTSGGAETQYF. The CDR3 region has the DNA TGTGCCAGCAGCCAAATACCCGGGACTAGCGGGGGGGCGGAGACCCAGTACTTC.